Sequencing of this TCR beta chain was carried out in a study of T cell responses to AZD1222 COVID-19 vaccine. The study's findings and limits: Clonal diversity may have been underestimated, and the donors were mostly white British, with more females than males. The study identified only 6 or 7 AZD1222 recipients as seropositive at baseline. Elevations in Spike-specific TCR breadth and depth followed administration of two AZD1222 doses.

Regarding this clone: The antigen is unknown.

Produced via immunoSEQ multiplex PCR; TCRdb's table is partial and in-frame only. The sample records around 150,000 clones, around 94% being singletons. Germline V gene data show CDR1 as KGHSH and CDR2 as LQKENI. Trimming removed 5 bases from V and 4 bases from J; junction bases left unmatched: 3. The CDR3 spans 14 residues. The genes are TRBV18 and TRBJ1-2; 11 bases are a match to TRBD1. Material: peripheral blood, obtained on day 0 of AZD1222 vaccination. The TCR comes from an adult in good health. The CDR3 DNA is TGTGCCAGCTCATCCGGGACAGGGGGCTATGGCTACACCTTC. Its translation is CASSSGTGGYGYTF.